These T cell receptor beta chains were read from a single sample in a study of blood T cell repertoires in COVID-19. TCRdb's copy holds only in-frame clones and misses some; the assay was immunoSEQ multiplex PCR. The sample records approximately 140,000 clones, approximately 80% being singletons. The sequencing input was peripheral blood. These receptors were taken from a woman older than 75 in a cohort sampled during active or convalescent COVID-19. Both conserved end residues are part of each CDR3. A D gene is named only where the DNA matches it firmly. Not all rows give a size; the values are once, few, many and, for expanded clones, a class.

abundance,j_gene,v_gene,d_gene,CDR3aa,CDR3nt
NA,TRBJ2-5,TRBV9,TRBD2,CASSVGGGPETQYF,TGTGCCAGCAGCGTCGGCGGGGGGCCCGAGACCCAGTACTTC
NA,TRBJ1-1,TRBV5-6,NA,CASSLGPQGGAEAFF,TGTGCCAGCAGCTTGGGGCCTCAGGGAGGGGCTGAAGCTTTCTTT
NA,TRBJ2-1,TRBV21-1,NA,CAGQAGEQFF,TGTGCCGGGCAGGCCGGCGAGCAGTTCTTC
NA,TRBJ1-5,TRBV5-4,TRBD1,CASSQGTGGNSNQPQHF,TGTGCCAGCAGCCAAGGGACAGGGGGGAATAGCAATCAGCCCCAGCATTTT
NA,TRBJ1-2,TRBV5-1,NA,CASSLEFSQGHNYGYTF,TGCGCCAGCAGCTTGGAGTTCTCACAGGGCCATAACTATGGCTACACCTTC
NA,TRBJ1-2,TRBV7-9,NA,CASSETVLGGYTF,TGTGCCAGCAGCGAAACAGTTTTAGGAGGCTACACCTTC
NA,TRBJ2-1,TRBV18,TRBD2,CASGGLSYNEQFF,TGTGCCAGCGGGGGACTAAGCTACAATGAGCAGTTCTTC
NA,TRBJ2-2,TRBV28,TRBD1,CASRPRQGARTGELFF,TGTGCCAGCAGACCCAGACAGGGGGCGCGGACCGGGGAGCTGTTTTTT
NA,TRBJ1-1,TRBV6-6,TRBD1,CASSRQGRTTEAFF,TGTGCCAGCAGTCGACAGGGGCGGACCACTGAAGCTTTCTTT
NA,TRBJ2-2,TRBV28,TRBD1,CASSSADRGTGELFF,TGTGCCAGCAGTTCAGCTGACAGGGGAACCGGGGAGCTGTTTTTT
NA,TRBJ2-2,TRBV3-1/TRBV3-2,NA,CASSQAVNTGELFF,TGTGCCAGCAGCCAAGCCGTTAACACCGGGGAGCTGTTTTTT
few,TRBJ2-2,TRBV5-1,TRBD1,CASSFLSGTGSGELFF,TGCGCCAGCAGTTTCCTTTCCGGGACAGGGTCCGGGGAGCTGTTTTTT
NA,TRBJ1-2,TRBV5-1,TRBD1,CASSAKQGAQPNVYTF,TGCGCCAGCAGCGCGAAACAGGGGGCTCAACCGAACGTCTACACCTTC
NA,TRBJ1-1,TRBV6-1,TRBD1,CASGGTGKTSADTEAFF,TGTGCCAGCGGTGGGACAGGGAAAACTTCGGCGGACACTGAAGCTTTCTTT
NA,TRBJ2-3,TRBV7-2,NA,CASSLALGLNTDTQYF,TGTGCCAGCAGCTTAGCACTGGGGCTGAACACAGATACGCAGTATTTT
once,TRBJ2-2,TRBV7-3,NA,CASSQRLSPGSGELFF,TGTGCCAGCAGCCAACGTTTAAGTCCAGGGTCCGGGGAGCTGTTTTTT
NA,TRBJ2-7,TRBV27,TRBD2,CASSPRLATPGEQYF,TGTGCCAGCAGTCCCAGACTAGCCACCCCCGGCGAGCAGTACTTC
NA,TRBJ2-2,TRBV5-1,NA,CASRLGPPSSGELFF,TGCGCCAGCAGGTTAGGGCCACCTAGCAGCGGGGAGCTGTTTTTT
NA,TRBJ2-2,TRBV3-1/TRBV3-2,TRBD1,CASSLAANRGGELFF,TGTGCCAGCAGCCTCGCCGCCAACAGGGGCGGGGAGCTGTTTTTT
NA,TRBJ1-2,TRBV30,TRBD1,CAWNPGTGYGYTF,TGTGCCTGGAATCCCGGGACAGGGTATGGCTACACTTTC
once,TRBJ1-1,TRBV6-6,TRBD1,CASSRTGQLTEAFF,TGTGCCAGCAGTCGGACAGGGCAATTGACTGAAGCTTTCTTT
once,TRBJ2-1,TRBV18,TRBD1,CASSPRGQGNNEQFF,TGTGCCAGCTCACCACGAGGACAGGGAAACAATGAGCAGTTCTTC
NA,TRBJ1-1,TRBV5-1,NA,CASSLAGQGVGTFF,TGCGCCAGCAGCTTGGCCGGGCAGGGTGTCGGAACTTTCTTT
NA,TRBJ1-3,TRBV9,NA,CASSAGPGLNTIYF,TGTGCCAGCAGCGCCGGACCGGGATTGAACACCATATATTTT
NA,TRBJ2-1,TRBV19,TRBD2,CASRGLAGGLYNEQFF,TGTGCCAGTAGGGGACTAGCGGGGGGGCTGTACAATGAGCAGTTCTTC
NA,TRBJ1-5,TRBV7-9,NA,CASSLEAGLVNQPQHF,TGTGCCAGCAGCTTAGAAGCAGGGTTAGTAAATCAGCCCCAGCATTTT
NA,TRBJ1-1,TRBV5-4,NA,CASSLEALRNTEAFF,TGTGCCAGCAGCTTGGAAGCTCTGAGGAACACTGAAGCTTTCTTT
NA,TRBJ1-1,TRBV5-4,NA,CASSLTRGVTEAFF,TGTGCCAGCAGCTTGACTCGGGGGGTCACTGAAGCTTTCTTT
NA,TRBJ2-5,TRBV30,NA,CAWSAHAGRTQYF,TGTGCCTGGAGTGCGCATGCAGGTCGGACCCAGTACTTC
NA,TRBJ1-5,TRBV12-3/TRBV12-4,NA,CASSRSVEPQHF,TGTGCCAGCAGTCGGTCCGTCGAGCCCCAGCATTTT
NA,TRBJ2-1,TRBV18,NA,CASTRGVYNEQFF,TGTGCCAGCACCCGGGGAGTCTACAATGAGCAGTTCTTC
NA,TRBJ1-1,TRBV3-1/TRBV3-2,TRBD1,CASSHGTANTEAFF,TGTGCCAGCAGCCACGGGACAGCTAACACTGAAGCTTTCTTT
NA,TRBJ2-2,TRBV28,TRBD1,CAVIGQVNTGELFF,TGTGCTGTTATCGGACAGGTTAACACCGGGGAGCTGTTTTTT
NA,TRBJ1-1,TRBV28,NA,CASPSNEAFF,TGTGCCAGCCCTAGCAATGAAGCTTTCTTT
NA,TRBJ1-4,TRBV6-6,NA,CASSPPGATNEKLFF,TGTGCCAGCAGCCCGCCGGGGGCAACTAATGAAAAACTGTTTTTT
few,TRBJ2-1,TRBV6-2/TRBV6-3,TRBD2,CASSDAGLAGDIEQFF,TGTGCCAGCAGTGATGCGGGACTAGCGGGGGATATTGAGCAGTTCTTC
NA,TRBJ2-1,TRBV5-1,NA,CASSLANNEQFF,TGCGCCAGCAGCTTGGCTAACAATGAGCAGTTCTTC
NA,TRBJ2-1,TRBV24-1,NA,CATSGNMGRNEQFF,TGTGCCACCAGTGGAAACATGGGGCGCAATGAGCAGTTCTTC
NA,TRBJ2-1,TRBV11-1,NA,CASSSRRDEQFF,TGTGCCAGCAGCTCAAGGCGGGATGAGCAGTTCTTC
many,TRBJ2-3,TRBV27,TRBD2,CASSLEASGGYTDTQYF,TGTGCCAGCAGTTTAGAGGCTAGCGGGGGGTACACAGATACGCAGTATTTT
NA,TRBJ1-2,TRBV28,TRBD1,CASGGDRVGVGYTF,TGTGCCAGCGGTGGAGACAGGGTCGGCGTTGGCTACACCTTC
NA,TRBJ1-2,TRBV19,NA,CASSIVSGGDLYGYTF,TGTGCCAGTAGTATAGTGAGCGGCGGAGATCTCTATGGCTACACCTTC
NA,TRBJ2-2,TRBV11-3,TRBD1,CASRFGTGGTGELFF,TGTGCCAGCAGGTTCGGCACAGGGGGCACCGGGGAGCTGTTTTTT
NA,TRBJ1-1,TRBV18,NA,CASSTFIGADTEAFF,TGTGCCAGCTCAACCTTCATAGGGGCTGACACTGAAGCTTTCTTT
NA,TRBJ2-1,TRBV4-2,TRBD2,CASSQDALAASSYNEQFF,TGTGCCAGCAGCCAAGATGCCCTAGCGGCGAGCTCCTACAATGAGCAGTTCTTC
NA,TRBJ2-7,TRBV7-8,TRBD1,CASSPWGQGEWEQYF,TGTGCCAGCAGCCCATGGGGACAGGGGGAATGGGAGCAGTACTTC
few,TRBJ1-1,TRBV3-1/TRBV3-2,NA,CASSQGRDTEAFF,TGTGCCAGCAGCCAAGGCAGGGACACTGAAGCTTTCTTT
NA,TRBJ1-5,TRBV11-2,TRBD1,CASSSRGYNQPQHF,TGTGCCAGCAGCTCCAGGGGGTACAATCAGCCCCAGCATTTT
NA,TRBJ2-1,TRBV18,NA,CASSGGPSYNEQFF,TGTGCCAGCTCGGGGGGGCCATCCTACAATGAGCAGTTCTTC
once,TRBJ2-1,TRBV14,TRBD1,CASSRPTGTGRNEQFF,TGTGCCAGCAGCCGCCCGACCGGGACAGGGAGAAATGAGCAGTTCTTC
NA,TRBJ1-2,TRBV12-1,NA,CASVTRVNYGYTF,TGTGCCAGCGTAACGAGAGTTAACTATGGCTACACCTTC
once,TRBJ2-7,TRBV11-2,TRBD1,CASRMPGTGTYEQYF,TGTGCCAGCAGGATGCCCGGGACAGGGACCTACGAGCAGTACTTC
NA,TRBJ1-1,TRBV6-2/TRBV6-3,NA,CASSTGENTEAFF,TGTGCCAGCAGTACAGGAGAGAACACTGAAGCTTTCTTT
NA,TRBJ2-1,TRBV7-9,TRBD2,CASSRRGGAPNEQFF,TGTGCCAGCAGTCGGCGGGGGGGTGCCCCCAATGAGCAGTTCTTC
NA,TRBJ1-2,TRBV4-1,TRBD1,CASSPQTGAQIYGYTF,TGCGCCAGCAGCCCCCAGACAGGGGCGCAGATCTATGGCTACACCTTC
NA,TRBJ2-3,TRBV28,TRBD1,CASRDRGRNTDTQYF,TGTGCCAGCAGGGACAGGGGCCGTAATACAGATACGCAGTATTTT
NA,TRBJ2-3,TRBV5-1,NA,CASMSVAGLTDTQYF,TGCGCCAGCATGAGTGTGGCAGGACTCACAGATACGCAGTATTTT
NA,TRBJ1-4,TRBV28,NA,CASSLGGPTNEKLFF,TGTGCCAGCAGTTTGGGAGGGCCAACTAATGAAAAACTGTTTTTT
NA,TRBJ1-2,TRBV3-1/TRBV3-2,NA,CASSPGAPGDGYTF,TGTGCCAGCAGCCCTGGAGCCCCGGGGGATGGCTACACCTTC